This TCR beta chain was obtained from a study of cytomegalovirus exposure and HLA in healthy donors. Study-level findings and limits: Immune exposure data for these donors was limited to CMV serostatus.

Note on this clone: Its target is not known.

The PCR contained 60 Vbeta and 13 Jbeta primers. Sequenced by immunoSEQ multiplex PCR; TCRdb stores in-frame clones only, minus some. The data show about 120,000 clones, approximately 80% seen once. The CDR3 has 12 amino acids. V was clipped by 11 bases and J by 1 base; unmatched bases: 2. In germline, CDR1 is SEHNR, CDR2 FQNEAQ (reference sequence). Sequences were obtained from PBMCs. The gene calls are TRBV7-9 and TRBJ2-3, with 8 bases matching TRBD2. The receptor was derived from a man aged 40-49 years in good health and CMV-seropositive. CDR3 nucleotides: TGTGCCCCCGGGGGGGGCACAGATACGCAGTATTTT. It is translated as CAPGGGTDTQYF.